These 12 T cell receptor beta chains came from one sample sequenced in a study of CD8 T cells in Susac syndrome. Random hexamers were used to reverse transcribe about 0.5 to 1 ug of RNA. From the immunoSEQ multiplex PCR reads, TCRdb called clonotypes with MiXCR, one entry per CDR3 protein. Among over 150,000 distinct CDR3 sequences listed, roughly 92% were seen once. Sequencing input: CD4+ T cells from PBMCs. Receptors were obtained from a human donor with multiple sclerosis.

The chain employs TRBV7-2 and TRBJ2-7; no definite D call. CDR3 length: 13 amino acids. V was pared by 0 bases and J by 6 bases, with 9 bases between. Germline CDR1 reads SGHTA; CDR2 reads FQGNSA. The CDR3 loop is CASSLARRSEQYF. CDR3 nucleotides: TGTGCCAGCAGCTTAGCGAGGCGGTCCGAGCAGTACTTC.

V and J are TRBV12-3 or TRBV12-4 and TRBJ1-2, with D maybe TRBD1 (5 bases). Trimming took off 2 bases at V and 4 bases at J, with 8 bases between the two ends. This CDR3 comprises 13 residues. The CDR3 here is CASSLRQFYGYTF. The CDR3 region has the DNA TGTGCCAGCAGTTTACGACAGTTCTATGGCTACACCTTC.

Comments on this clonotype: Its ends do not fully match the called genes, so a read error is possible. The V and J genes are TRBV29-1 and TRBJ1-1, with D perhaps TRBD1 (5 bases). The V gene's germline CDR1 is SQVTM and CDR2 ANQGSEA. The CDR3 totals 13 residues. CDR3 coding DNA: TGCAGCGTTGGTGTCCGCGTGGACACTAAAGCTTTCTTT. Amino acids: CSVGVRVDTKAFF.

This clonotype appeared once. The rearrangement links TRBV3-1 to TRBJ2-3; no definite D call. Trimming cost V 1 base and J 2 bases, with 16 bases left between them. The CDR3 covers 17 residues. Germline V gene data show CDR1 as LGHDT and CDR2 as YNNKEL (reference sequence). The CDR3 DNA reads TGTGCCAGCAGCCAAGCCGTTATGTTTGGGGTCACAGATACGCAGTATTTT. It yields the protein CASSQAVMFGVTDTQYF.

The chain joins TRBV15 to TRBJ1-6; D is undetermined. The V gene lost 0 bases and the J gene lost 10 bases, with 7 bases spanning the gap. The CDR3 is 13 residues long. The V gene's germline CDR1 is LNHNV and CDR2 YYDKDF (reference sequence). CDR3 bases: TGTGCCACCAGCAGAGAGACGGGATCACCCCTCCACTTT. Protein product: CATSRETGSPLHF.

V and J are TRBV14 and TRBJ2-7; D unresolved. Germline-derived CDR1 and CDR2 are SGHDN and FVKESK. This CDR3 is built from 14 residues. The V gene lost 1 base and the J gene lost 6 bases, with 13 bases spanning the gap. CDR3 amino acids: CASSQGDLIVEQYF. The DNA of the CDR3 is TGTGCCAGCAGCCAAGGCGACCTAATAGTCGAGCAGTACTTC.

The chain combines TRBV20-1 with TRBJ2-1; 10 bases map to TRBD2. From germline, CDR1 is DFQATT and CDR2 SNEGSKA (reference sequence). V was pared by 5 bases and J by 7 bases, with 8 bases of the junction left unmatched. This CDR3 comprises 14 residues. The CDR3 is CSAPLAGERNEQFF. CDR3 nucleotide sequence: TGCAGTGCTCCCCTAGCGGGAGAAAGGAATGAGCAGTTCTTC.

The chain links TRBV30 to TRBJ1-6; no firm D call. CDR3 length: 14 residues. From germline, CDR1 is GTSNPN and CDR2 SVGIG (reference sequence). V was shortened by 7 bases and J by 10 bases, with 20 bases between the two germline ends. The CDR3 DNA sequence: TGTGCCTCCCGGTCGGCTTCCTATGGATCACCCCTCCACTTT. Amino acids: CASRSASYGSPLHF.

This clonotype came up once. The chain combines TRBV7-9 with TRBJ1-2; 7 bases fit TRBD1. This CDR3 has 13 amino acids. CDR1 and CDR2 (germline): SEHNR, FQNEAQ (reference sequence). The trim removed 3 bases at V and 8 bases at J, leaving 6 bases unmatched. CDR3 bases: TGTGCCAGCAGCTTTACACAGGGGAACGGCTACACCTTC. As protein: CASSFTQGNGYTF.

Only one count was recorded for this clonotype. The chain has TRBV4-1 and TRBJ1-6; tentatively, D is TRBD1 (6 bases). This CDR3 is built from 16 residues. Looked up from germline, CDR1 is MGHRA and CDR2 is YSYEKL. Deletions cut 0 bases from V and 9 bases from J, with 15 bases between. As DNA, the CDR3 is TGCGCCAGCAGCCAAGAGGGCAGGGGACTAGGTTCACCCCTCCACTTT. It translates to CASSQEGRGLGSPLHF.

The CDR3 sequence is CASSPASVRETQYF. The CDR3 DNA follows: TGTGCCAGCAGCCCCGCGAGCGTTCGGGAGACCCAGTACTTC. The chain joins TRBV11-2 to TRBJ2-5, with D unresolved. V lost 5 bases, J lost 5 bases, and 15 bases lay in between. CDR3 length: 14 amino acids. Germline CDR1 and CDR2: SGHAT and FQNNGV.

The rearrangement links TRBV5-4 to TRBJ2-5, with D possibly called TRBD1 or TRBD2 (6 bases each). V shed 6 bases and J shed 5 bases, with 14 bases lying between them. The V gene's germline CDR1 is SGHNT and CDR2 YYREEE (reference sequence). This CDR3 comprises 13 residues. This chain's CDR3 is CASTPRGAETQYF. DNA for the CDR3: TGTGCCAGCACCCCTAGGGGGGCGGAGACCCAGTACTTC.